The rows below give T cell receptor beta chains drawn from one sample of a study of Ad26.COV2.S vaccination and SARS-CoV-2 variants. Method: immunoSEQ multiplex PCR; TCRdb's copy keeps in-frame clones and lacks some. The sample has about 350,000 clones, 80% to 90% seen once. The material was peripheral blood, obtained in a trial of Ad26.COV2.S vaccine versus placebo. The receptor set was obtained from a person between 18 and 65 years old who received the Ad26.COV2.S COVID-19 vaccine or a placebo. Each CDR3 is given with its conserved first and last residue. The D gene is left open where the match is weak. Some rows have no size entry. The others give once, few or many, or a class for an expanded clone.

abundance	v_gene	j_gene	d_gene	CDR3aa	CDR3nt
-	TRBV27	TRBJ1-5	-	CASSPRVESNQPQHF	TGTGCCAGCAGTCCCCGGGTGGAGAGCAATCAGCCCCAGCATTTT
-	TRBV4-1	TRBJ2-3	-	CASSQETDTQYF	TGCGCCAGCAGCCAAGAAACAGATACGCAGTATTTT
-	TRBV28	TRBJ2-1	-	CASNMGRVYNEQFF	TGTGCCAGCAATATGGGACGGGTATACAATGAGCAGTTCTTC
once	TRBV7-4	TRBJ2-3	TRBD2	CASSLTSGGSYTQYF	TGTGCCAGCAGCTTAACTAGCGGGGGGTCCTATACGCAGTATTTT
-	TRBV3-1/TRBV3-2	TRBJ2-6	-	CASSHRSSGANVLTF	TGTGCCAGCAGCCACCGGTCCTCTGGGGCCAACGTCCTGACTTTC
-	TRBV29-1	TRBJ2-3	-	CSVVGQLSTDTQYF	TGCAGCGTTGTAGGGCAGCTTAGCACAGATACGCAGTATTTT
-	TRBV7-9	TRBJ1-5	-	CASSLEVKRGNQPQHF	TGTGCCAGCAGCTTAGAGGTAAAGAGAGGCAATCAGCCCCAGCATTTT
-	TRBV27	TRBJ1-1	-	CASGRANTEAFF	TGTGCCAGTGGAAGGGCGAACACTGAAGCTTTCTTT
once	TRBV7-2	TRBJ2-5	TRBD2	CASSVSKWGRGETQYF	TGTGCCAGCAGCGTTTCTAAATGGGGGAGGGGAGAGACCCAGTACTTC
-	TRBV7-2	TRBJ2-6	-	CASSLVFSTGANVLTF	TGTGCCAGCAGCTTAGTTTTCTCCACGGGGGCCAACGTCCTGACTTTC
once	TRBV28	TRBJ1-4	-	CASRRDTGNEKLFF	TGTGCCAGCAGGAGGGACACCGGTAATGAAAAACTGTTTTTT
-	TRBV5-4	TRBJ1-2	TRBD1	CASSLVGQILANYGYTF	TGTGCCAGCAGCTTGGTGGGACAGATCCTAGCTAACTATGGCTACACCTTC
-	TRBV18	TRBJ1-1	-	CASSPRGLNTEAFF	TGTGCCAGCTCACCACGGGGCCTGAACACTGAAGCTTTCTTT
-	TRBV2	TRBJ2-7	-	CASNPPPSYEQYF	TGTGCCAGCAACCCCCCGCCATCCTACGAGCAGTACTTC
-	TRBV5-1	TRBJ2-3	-	CASSFGRVTDTQYF	TGCGCCAGCAGCTTCGGACGGGTCACAGATACGCAGTATTTT
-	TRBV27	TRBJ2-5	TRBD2	CASSSPWGGQETQYF	TGTGCCAGCAGTTCCCCCTGGGGGGGGCAAGAGACCCAGTACTTC
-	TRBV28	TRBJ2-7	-	CASSSPPMVEQYF	TGTGCCAGCAGTTCCCCCCCCATGGTCGAGCAGTACTTC
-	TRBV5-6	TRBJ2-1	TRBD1	CASSLEGTGPNEQFF	TGTGCCAGCAGCTTGGAAGGGACAGGCCCCAATGAGCAGTTCTTC
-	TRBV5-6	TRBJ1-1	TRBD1	CASSSTGGGWDTEAFF	TGTGCCAGCAGCTCGACAGGGGGCGGGTGGGACACTGAAGCTTTTTTT
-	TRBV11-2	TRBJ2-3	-	CASSGRAGAHATSTDTQYF	TGTGCCAGCAGCGGTAGGGCAGGGGCCCATGCCACTAGCACAGATACGCAGTATTTT
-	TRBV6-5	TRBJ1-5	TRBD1	CASSWGTGDQPQHF	TGTGCCAGCAGTTGGGGGACAGGGGACCAGCCCCAGCATTTT
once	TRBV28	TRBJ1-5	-	CASSLSEGRYQPQHF	TGTGCCAGCAGTTTAAGCGAAGGGCGGTATCAGCCCCAGCATTTT
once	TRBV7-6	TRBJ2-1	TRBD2	CASSSPGLADQFSYNEQFF	TGTGCCAGCAGCTCTCCGGGACTAGCGGACCAATTCTCCTACAATGAGCAGTTCTTC
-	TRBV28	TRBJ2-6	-	CASSLDRGTGANVLTF	TGTGCCAGCAGTTTGGACAGAGGAACTGGGGCCAACGTCCTGACTTTC
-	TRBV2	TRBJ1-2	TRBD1	CASTADRDDYGYTF	TGTGCCAGCACCGCGGACAGGGACGACTATGGCTACACCTTC
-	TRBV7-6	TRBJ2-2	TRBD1	CASISGTGWNTGELFF	TGTGCCAGCATTTCTGGGACAGGGTGGAACACCGGGGAGCTGTTTTTT
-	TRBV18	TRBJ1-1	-	CASSPPGGNTEAFF	TGTGCCAGCTCACCGCCGGGGGGGAACACTGAAGCTTTCTTT
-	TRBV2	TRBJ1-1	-	CASSPQGPEAFF	TGTGCCAGCAGTCCTCAAGGGCCTGAAGCTTTCTTT
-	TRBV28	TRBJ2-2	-	CASATTREFSGELFF	TGTGCCAGTGCCACCACCCGCGAGTTTTCCGGGGAGCTGTTTTTT
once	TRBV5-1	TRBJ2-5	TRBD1	CASSSTGGAGETQYF	TGCGCCAGCAGCTCCACAGGGGGCGCGGGAGAGACCCAGTACTTC
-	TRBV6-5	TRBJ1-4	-	CASSYQVRAGRKLFF	TGTGCCAGCAGTTACCAGGTCAGGGCGGGAAGGAAACTGTTTTTT
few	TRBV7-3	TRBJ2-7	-	CASSAYEQYF	TGTGCCAGCAGTGCTTACGAGCAGTACTTC
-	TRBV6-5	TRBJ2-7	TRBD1	CASRTGQGTYEQYF	TGTGCCAGCAGAACGGGACAGGGAACATACGAGCAGTACTTC
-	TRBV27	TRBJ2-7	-	CASRPGHYYEQYF	TGTGCCAGCAGGCCGGGCCATTACTACGAGCAGTACTTC
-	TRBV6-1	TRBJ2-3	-	CASSEGFGGAQYF	TGTGCCAGCAGTGAGGGTTTTGGGGGCGCGCAGTATTTT
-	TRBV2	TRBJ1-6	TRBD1	CASTVLRGQGASPLHF	TGTGCCAGCACCGTACTGCGGGGACAGGGAGCTTCACCCCTCCACTTT
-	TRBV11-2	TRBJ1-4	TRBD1	CASSLGTGGPSNEKLFF	TGTGCCAGCAGCTTAGGGACAGGGGGCCCTTCTAATGAAAAACTGTTTTTT
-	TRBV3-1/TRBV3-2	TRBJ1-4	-	CASSPNNEKLFF	TGTGCCAGCAGCCCGAATAATGAAAAACTGTTTTTT
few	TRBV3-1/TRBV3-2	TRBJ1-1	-	CASSPHAGNAFF	TGTGCCAGCAGCCCGCACGCCGGTAATGCTTTCTTT
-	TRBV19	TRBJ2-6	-	CASMGPSGSSGANVLTF	TGTGCCAGTATGGGGCCTTCAGGGAGCTCTGGGGCCAACGTCCTGACTTTC
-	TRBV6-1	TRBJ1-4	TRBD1	CASSQDRAANEKLFF	TGTGCCAGCAGCCAAGACAGGGCGGCTAATGAAAAACTGTTTTTT